The 20 T cell receptor beta chains reported below all come from one sample, sequenced in a study of prognosis after radiotherapy for stage I lung cancer. By two-round multiplex PCR, the TCR beta CDR3 was amplified from genomic DNA. Amplification during the initial PCR round employed primers specific to each TRBV and TRBJ gene. TCRdb processed the multiplex PCR reads anew with MiXCR; each CDR3 protein has one entry. The profile shows roughly 20,000 distinct CDR3 sequences, about three fifths of them singletons. Here the sequenced sample was PBMCs, taken before or after stereotactic body radiation therapy (not recorded which). The source is a donor over 45 with non-small cell lung cancer.

Points on this clonotype: Lacking the conserved final phenylalanine or tryptophan, this CDR3 likely reflects a read error. The rearrangement joins TRBV2 to TRBJ2-7, with 10 bases aligning to TRBD1. Per germline, CDR1 SNHLY and CDR2 FYNNEI. The CDR3 is 15 residues long. Trimming took 10 bases from V and 0 from J; bases not matched to a gene: 9. The DNA for the CDR3 is TGTGCCATCCGGAGCCGGACAGGGGGCTCCTACGAGCAGTACCTC. The encoded protein is CAIRSRTGGSYEQYL.

The sample holds a few counts of this clonotype. The chain carries TRBV29-1 and TRBJ2-5, with D tentatively TRBD1 (6 bases). V lost 7 bases, J lost 3 bases, and 12 bases lay in between. The CDR3 extends over 12 amino acids. Germline V gene data show CDR1 as SQVTM and CDR2 as ANQGSEA. The CDR3 protein is CSGRKGEETQYF. The CDR3 nucleotides read TGCAGCGGAAGAAAGGGGGAAGAGACCCAGTACTTC.

The table lists this clonotype with many counts. The J gene is TRBJ1-1, the V gene TRBV20-1; the match to TRBD1 covers 9 bases. The CDR3 length is 13 residues. The V and J ends lost 5 bases and 4 bases, in that order; junction bases with no gene match: 5. Per germline, CDR1 DFQATT and CDR2 SNEGSKA (reference sequence). The DNA of the CDR3 is TGCAGTGCTCCCTCGGACAGGGGCACTGAAGCTTTCTTT. This codes for CSAPSDRGTEAFF.

On this clonotype: Since a far larger clone is one base different, this is likely a read error. The chain joins TRBV11-1 to TRBJ2-2; TRBD1 matches 8 bases. The CDR3 spans 15 residues. Germline loops: CDR1 SGHAT, CDR2 FQDESV (reference sequence). The CDR3: CSSSPGTGDTGELFF. CDR3 bases: TGTTCCAGCAGCCCCGGGACAGGTGATACCGGGGAGCTGTTTTTT.

In the case of this clonotype: The junction does not match germline at one end; this may be a read error. The CDR3 loop reads CASILGLMASCKETQYF. CDR3 sequence (DNA): TGTGCCAGCATCTTAGGTTTGATGGCTAGCTGTAAAGAGACCCAGTACTTC. This chain connects TRBV7-7 to TRBJ2-5, with a possible D match to TRBD2 (5 bases). Germline assignment: CDR1 SSHAT and CDR2 FNYEAQ (reference sequence). The CDR3 is 17 residues long.

The chain carries TRBV4-1 and TRBJ2-2; 10 positions match TRBD1. The CDR3 loop spans 15 amino acids. Trimming removed 4 bases from V and 5 bases from J; junction bases left unmatched: 4. The germline gives CDR1 MGHRA, CDR2 YSYEKL. In DNA form, the CDR3 reads TGCGCCAGCAGCCCTTGGACAGGGGGTACCGGGGAGCTGTTTTTT. It is translated as CASSPWTGGTGELFF.

This chain connects TRBV6-1 to TRBJ1-3; D ambiguous. Trimming shortened V by 5 bases and J by 1 base, and 12 bases separated the two germline ends. Germline V gene data show CDR1 as MNHNS and CDR2 as SASEGT. The CDR3 runs 15 residues. CDR3 coding DNA: TGTGCCAGCAGTCTCCTTGCCATGTCTGGAAACACCATATATTTT. Encoded protein: CASSLLAMSGNTIYF.

The chain carries TRBV4-2 and TRBJ2-5; TRBD2 agrees at 8 bases. Germline V gene sequence: CDR1 LGHNA, CDR2 YNFKEQ. V trimming: 4 bases; J trimming: 4 bases; junction bases outside the gene matches: 5. CDR3 length equals 14 residues. The CDR3 reads CASSPGTRGETQYF. As DNA, the CDR3 is TGTGCCAGCAGCCCCGGGACTAGAGGAGAGACCCAGTACTTC.

The V call is TRBV11-2, the J call TRBJ2-2, with D possibly matching TRBD1 (5 bases). Trimming removed 2 bases at V and 0 bases at J, with 7 bases between. The CDR3 consists of 15 residues. CDR1 is SGHAT and CDR2 is FQNNGV in the germline V gene. In nucleotides, the CDR3 is TGTGCCAGCAGCTTAACAGGCGCGAACACCGGGGAGCTGTTTTTT. Its protein is CASSLTGANTGELFF.

On this clonotype itself: A read error is likely here: a far larger clone is one base away. V and J are TRBV6-4 and TRBJ2-1, with 8 bases that match TRBD1. J gave up 6 bases and V 10 bases, and 8 bases lay outside the gene matches. The CDR3 extends over 13 amino acids. From germline, CDR1 is MRHNA and CDR2 SNTAGT. The CDR3: CATSRTGLNEQFF. The CDR3 DNA follows: TGTGCCACGTCGAGGACAGGGCTCAATGAGCAGTTCTTC.

CDR3 sequence: CASSESQGNLYEQYF. For the CDR3, the DNA is TGTGCCAGCAGTGAATCGCAGGGAAATTTATACGAGCAGTACTTC. The chain recombines TRBV6-1 with TRBJ2-7, with a possible D match to TRBD1 (5 bases). Germline-derived CDR1 and CDR2 are MNHNS and SASEGT. This CDR3 has 15 amino acids. V was clipped by 2 bases and J by 4 bases, with 15 bases between them.

This clonotype was detected many times. This chain links TRBV15 with TRBJ1-4; D is unclear. Germline CDR1 LNHNV, CDR2 YYDKDF (reference sequence). Trimming removed 2 bases from V and 0 bases from J, with 1 base in between. This CDR3 is 13 amino acids long. The CDR3 sequence is CATSRSTNEKLFF. CDR3 in DNA: TGTGCCACCAGCAGATCAACTAATGAAAAACTGTTTTTT.

The chain recombines TRBV30 with TRBJ1-1; no clear D. The CDR3 extends over 12 amino acids. Between the trimmed V and J ends, which lost 4 bases and 7 bases, there was a span of 13 bases. Germline V CDR1 and CDR2: GTSNPN, SVGIG (reference sequence). As DNA, the CDR3 is TGTGCCTGGATACCTTCCGGCGGTGAAGCTTTCTTT. It yields the protein CAWIPSGGEAFF.

Concerning this clonotype: It differs at one base from a far larger clone, so likely a read error. The genes are TRBV6-9 and TRBJ1-4; D ambiguous. This CDR3 is 16 amino acids long. Germline values: CDR1 MNHGY, CDR2 SVAAGI. The germline V and J ends were trimmed by 2 bases and 1 base, with 11 bases remaining between them. CDR3: CASSYRASGTNEKLFF. The CDR3 DNA is TGTGCCAGCAGTTATCGAGCGTCCGGAACTAATGAAAAACTGTTTTTT.

This clonotype was picked up many times. This chain uses TRBV18 with TRBJ2-1; 14 bases map to TRBD2. The germline V gene has CDR1 KGHSH and CDR2 LQKENI. The CDR3 has 18 amino acids. Trimming cost V 3 bases and J 2 bases; bases outside gene matches: 6. CDR3 nucleotides: TGTGCCAGCTCACCCCCGGGACTAGCGGGAGCCGCCTACAATGAGCAGTTCTTC. As protein: CASSPPGLAGAAYNEQFF. The variable domain in full, with the rest retrieved from reference TRBV18 and TRBJ2-1, is NAGVMQNPRHLVRRRGQEARLRCSPMKGHSHVYWYRQLPEEGLKFMVYLQKENIIDESGMPKERFSAEFPKEGPSILRIQQVVRGDSAAYFCASSPPGLAGAAYNEQFFGPGTRLTVL.

With respect to this clonotype: A far larger clone is one base from this, pointing to a likely read error. This chain links TRBV6-4 with TRBJ2-7, with D perhaps TRBD1 (6 bases). The V gene lost 7 bases and the J gene lost 0 bases, with 13 bases spanning the gap. From germline, CDR1 is MRHNA and CDR2 SNTAGT. This CDR3 contains 14 residues. As DNA, the CDR3 is TGTGCCAGCAACGACAGGCCCATCTCCTACGAGCAGTACTTC. This gives the protein CASNDRPISYEQYF.

This clonotype was detected once. The chain has TRBV11-2 and TRBJ1-5; D gene ambiguous. V was trimmed by 6 bases and J by 6 bases, leaving 12 bases between them. The germline CDR1 and CDR2 sequences are SGHAT and FQNNGV. The CDR3 is 13 amino acids. CDR3 amino acids: CASSLSWGQPQHF. CDR3 sequence (DNA): TGTGCCAGCAGTTTATCCTGGGGTCAGCCCCAGCATTTT.

The count of this clonotype is one. The chain is built from TRBV27 and TRBJ2-7, with 7 bases identical to TRBD1. The germline gives CDR1 MNHEY, CDR2 SMNVEV (reference sequence). This CDR3 contains 16 residues. V shed 3 bases, J shed 2 bases, and the junction held 10 bases outside the gene matches. CDR3 loop: CASSFSLRDSTYEQYF. CDR3 nucleotide sequence: TGTGCCAGCAGTTTCTCTCTTCGGGACAGTACCTACGAGCAGTACTTC.

This sequence joins TRBV6-5 and TRBJ1-2; TRBD1 matches at 8 bases. V was pared by 6 bases and J by 7 bases, with 7 bases of the junction left unmatched. Per the germline V gene, CDR1 is MNHEY and CDR2 is SVGAGI. This CDR3 has 13 residues. CDR3 nucleotide sequence: TGTGCCAGCAGACCAGGGGGCCGGGGTGGCTACACCTTC. It yields the protein CASRPGGRGGYTF.

This clonotype was detected many times. The chain combines TRBV2 with TRBJ1-2; 7 nucleotides line up with TRBD1. This CDR3 is 13 amino acids long. Losses at the gene ends were 5 bases for V and 4 bases for J; bases not matched to a gene: 4. The V gene's germline CDR1 is SNHLY and CDR2 FYNNEI. The CDR3 DNA reads as TGTGCCAGCAGTAGGGGGCAGTTCTATGGCTACACCTTC. It encodes CASSRGQFYGYTF.